These 25 T cell receptor beta chains originate from one sample sequenced in a study of response to subunit inactivated influenza vaccine. MiXCR, applied by TCRdb to the RT-PCR reads, yields one record per CDR3 protein. The sample yields around 790,000 distinct CDR3 sequences, 21% seen once. The sample in question was PBMCs from blood, obtained around 5 days after vaccination. The receptors originated from a man aged 45 to 65 who received an inactivated influenza vaccine.

J is TRBJ2-7 and V is TRBV7-2; TRBD2 aligns across 11 bases. The germline V gene encodes CDR1 SGHTA and CDR2 FQGNSA. V shed 3 bases, J shed 2 bases, and the junction held 3 bases outside the gene matches. The CDR3 covers 15 residues. This chain's CDR3 is CASSFSGRAPYEQYF. As DNA, the CDR3 is TGTGCCAGCAGCTTTAGCGGGAGGGCCCCCTACGAGCAGTACTTC.

The V gene is TRBV20-1, the J gene TRBJ2-7, with D maybe TRBD2 (5 bases). Trimming stripped 6 bases from V and 2 bases from J, with 17 bases between. CDR1 and CDR2 (germline): DFQATT, SNEGSKA (reference sequence). The CDR3 has 14 amino acids. The CDR3, as DNA: TGCAGTGCCAGCCCCAAGTCGGGGACCTACGAGCAGTACTTC. Its translation is CSASPKSGTYEQYF.

In its sample, this clonotype was seen a few times. This chain connects TRBV20-1 to TRBJ2-7; possible D gene TRBD1, 6 bases. CDR1 is DFQATT and CDR2 is SNEGSKA in the germline V gene (reference sequence). The CDR3 is made up of 14 amino acids. V dropped 6 bases and J dropped 0 bases, with 15 bases sitting between them. This chain's CDR3 is CSAEGDTTSYEQYF. CDR3 coding DNA: TGCAGTGCCGAGGGGGACACCACCTCCTACGAGCAGTACTTC.

This clonotype has a handful of counts. The chain is built from TRBV10-3 and TRBJ1-2; TRBD1 matches 8 bases. After removal of 6 bases from V and 8 bases from J, the junction contained 2 bases not matched to a gene. Germline CDR1 reads ENHRY; CDR2 reads SYGVKD. CDR3 size: 11 residues. The CDR3 nucleotides read TGTGCCATCAGCACAGGGGGAGGCTACACCTTC. It codes for CAISTGGGYTF.

The J gene is TRBJ2-2, the V gene TRBV7-3; 7 positions match TRBD1. In germline, CDR1 is SGHTA, CDR2 FQGTGA. Losses at the gene ends were 5 bases for V and 6 bases for J; bases not matched to a gene: 9. The CDR3 length is 15 residues. CDR3 nucleotides: TGTGCCAGCAGCACCGGGACAGCCCCATCCGGGGAGCTGTTTTTT. Its protein is CASSTGTAPSGELFF.

This sequence joins TRBV5-1 and TRBJ1-2; 9 bases fit TRBD1. Germline CDR1 SGHRS, CDR2 YFSETQ. CDR3 length equals 14 residues. V was clipped by 8 bases and J by 7 bases; unmatched bases: 12. The CDR3: CASRRDRASGGYTF. DNA of the CDR3: TGCGCCAGTCGCCGGGACAGGGCTTCGGGTGGCTACACCTTC.

This clonotype was detected a few times. The CDR3 coding sequence is TGCAGTGCTATAACACCGATGAACACTGAAGCTTTCTTT. As protein: CSAITPMNTEAFF. This sequence joins TRBV20-1 and TRBJ1-1; no firm D call. Germline values: CDR1 DFQATT, CDR2 SNEGSKA (reference sequence). The CDR3 length is 13 residues. V lost 4 bases and J lost 0, with 9 bases in between.

This clonotype was recorded a few times. The chain joins TRBV5-1 to TRBJ2-5, with TRBD2 identical over 14 bases. Germline V CDR1 and CDR2: SGHRS, YFSETQ. V lost 0 bases to trimming and J lost 2 bases; unmatched junction nucleotides: 0. The CDR3 totals 16 residues. The DNA for the CDR3 is TGCGCCAGCAGCTTGGGGACTAGCGGGAGGCAAGAGACCCAGTACTTC. Protein sequence: CASSLGTSGRQETQYF.

Concerning this clonotype itself: With a much larger clone just one base away, this may be a read error. The CDR3 ends on some other residue instead of the conserved phenylalanine or tryptophan, so this is likely a read error. The rearrangement joins TRBV7-9 to TRBJ2-7, with 7 bases lining up with TRBD2. Unmatched junction bases numbered 17, after V lost 5 bases and J lost 7 bases. The germline V gene encodes CDR1 SEHNR and CDR2 FQNEAQ (reference sequence). The CDR3 extends over 16 amino acids. The chain's CDR3 is CASSRGEGIILEEQYI. CDR3 nucleotides: TGTGCCAGCAGCCGTGGGGAGGGTATTATCCTTGAGGAGCAGTACATC.

This chain connects TRBV24-1 to TRBJ2-5, with TRBD1 as a possible D gene (6 bases). The CDR3 has 15 amino acids. V was pared by 5 bases and J by 5 bases, with 17 bases between. Germline V CDR1 and CDR2: KGHDR, SFDVKD. The CDR3 region has the DNA TGTGCCACCAGTGGCGGCGACCAAAGGGGGGAGACCCAGTACTTC. Amino acids: CATSGGDQRGETQYF.

This clonotype was seen more than once but under ten times. This chain connects TRBV11-2 to TRBJ2-5, with no clear D. The V gene lost 7 bases and the J gene lost 4 bases, with 7 bases spanning the gap. Germline CDR1 SGHAT, CDR2 FQNNGV. The CDR3 loop spans 11 amino acids. CDR3 sequence reads: CASTGIETQYF. In DNA, the CDR3 is TGTGCCAGCACAGGAATAGAGACCCAGTACTTC.

The chain has TRBV18 and TRBJ2-7, with a tentative D call TRBD2 (6 bases). V was trimmed by 6 bases and J by 3 bases, leaving 18 bases between them. This CDR3 comprises 15 residues. From germline, CDR1 is KGHSH and CDR2 LQKENI. The chain's CDR3 is CASSQNRGKGYEQYF. The CDR3 bases are TGTGCCAGCTCGCAGAACCGGGGGAAAGGCTACGAGCAGTACTTC.

Only a few counts were recorded for this clonotype. The chain couples TRBV6-1 to TRBJ2-1, with TRBD2 matching 13 bases. This CDR3 has 15 amino acids. After removal of 9 bases from V and 5 bases from J, the junction contained 7 bases not matched to a gene. The V gene's germline CDR1 is MNHNS and CDR2 SASEGT. The CDR3 DNA is TGTGCCAGTTTAATACTAGCGGGAGGGAACAATGAGCAGTTCTTC. Residues: CASLILAGGNNEQFF.

This rearrangement joins TRBV25-1 to TRBJ2-1; D possibly corresponds to TRBD2 (7 bases). The CDR3 contains 15 residues. The germline gives CDR1 MGHDK, CDR2 SYGVNS. Trimming stripped 0 bases from V and 2 bases from J, with 8 bases between. The CDR3 sequence is CASSEYGGPYNEQFF. As DNA, the CDR3 is TGTGCCAGCAGTGAATACGGGGGGCCCTACAATGAGCAGTTCTTC.

The genes are TRBV4-1 and TRBJ1-4; D is undetermined. Germline V gives CDR1 MGHRA, CDR2 YSYEKL. The CDR3 extends over 16 amino acids. Trimming removed 2 bases at V and 3 bases at J, with 13 bases between. The CDR3 nucleotides read TGCGCCAGCAGCCAACCCCTCCGGGGTCCTAATGAAAAACTGTTTTTT. It specifies CASSQPLRGPNEKLFF.

This CDR3 is CSAGALLASHEQYF. The CDR3 nucleotides read TGCAGTGCTGGGGCGCTACTAGCGTCCCACGAGCAGTACTTC. The genes are TRBV20-1 and TRBJ2-7; 7 nucleotides agree with TRBD2. CDR3 length: 14 amino acids. Trimming at V came to 5 bases and at J to 5 bases, leaving 12 bases not matched to a gene. From germline, CDR1 is DFQATT and CDR2 SNEGSKA (reference sequence).

This clonotype was seen a handful of times. The chain has TRBV7-2 and TRBJ2-7, with D maybe TRBD1 (6 bases). CDR1 and CDR2 from the germline V gene are SGHTA and FQGNSA. The CDR3 spans 15 residues. Trimming took off 1 base at V and 2 bases at J, with 12 bases between the two ends. CDR3 DNA sequence: TGTGCCAGCAGCTTAGTCCCAACAGGGACCTACGAGCAGTACTTC. It codes for CASSLVPTGTYEQYF.

V usage is TRBV5-1 and J usage is TRBJ2-3; 9 positions agree with TRBD2. The CDR3 length is 14 residues. Looked up from germline, CDR1 is SGHRS and CDR2 is YFSETQ. The V segment lost 2 bases and the J segment 9 bases; nucleotides outside the gene matches: 7. The CDR3 sequence is CASSLTAGGQTQYF. In DNA, the CDR3 is TGCGCCAGCAGCTTAACTGCGGGGGGGCAGACGCAGTATTTT.

This clonotype was seen a few times. V gene TRBV29-1 combines with J gene TRBJ1-2; D not certain. The germline V gene has CDR1 SQVTM and CDR2 ANQGSEA. This CDR3 is built from 11 residues. Trimming cost V 3 bases and J 6 bases, with 8 bases left between them. The CDR3 reads CSVERLDGYTF. The DNA for the CDR3 is TGCAGCGTTGAGAGGCTTGATGGCTACACCTTC.

This chain links TRBV6-2 or TRBV6-3 with TRBJ2-7, with 11 bases fitting TRBD2. This CDR3 region has 16 residues. The trim removed 0 bases at V and 7 bases at J, leaving 8 bases unmatched. Germline CDR1 and CDR2: MNHEY and SVGEGT. The CDR3 coding sequence is TGTGCCAGCAGTTACTCGAGGCTAGCGGGAGGTGGAGAGCAGTACTTC. Its protein product is CASSYSRLAGGGEQYF.

The chain carries TRBV4-2 and TRBJ2-1, with D possibly matching TRBD2 (5 bases). Trimming cost V 0 bases and J 9 bases, with 15 bases left between them. Germline assignment: CDR1 LGHNA and CDR2 YNFKEQ. The CDR3 sequence is 15 residues long. CDR3 amino acids: CASSQEGSRAGEQFF. Here the CDR3 DNA reads TGTGCCAGCAGCCAAGAGGGGTCCCGGGCGGGTGAGCAGTTCTTC.

The sample holds a few counts of this clonotype. The genes are TRBV28 and TRBJ2-7; no reliable D call. Germline V gene sequence: CDR1 MDHEN, CDR2 SYDVKM. The CDR3 extends over 13 amino acids. Trimming left V 3 bases short and J 6 bases short, with 12 bases between. This chain's CDR3 is CASSFEGSREQYF. Written as DNA, the CDR3 is TGTGCCAGCAGTTTTGAAGGTAGCCGCGAGCAGTACTTC. The whole variable domain, remainder taken from reference TRBV28 and TRBJ2-7, is DVKVTQSSRYLVKRTGEKVFLECVQDMDHENMFWYRQDPGLGLRLIYFSYDVKMKEKGDIPEGYSVSREKKERFSLILESASTNQTSMYLCASSFEGSREQYFGPGTRLTVT.

The table lists this clonotype with a few counts. The chain recombines TRBV12-3 or TRBV12-4 with TRBJ2-2; 10 bases align to TRBD1. This CDR3 has 16 residues. Trimming removed 4 bases from V and 3 bases from J; junction bases left unmatched: 5. CDR3 sequence reads: CASSSPGQGYTGELFF. Written as DNA, the CDR3 is TGTGCCAGCAGTTCCCCGGGACAGGGGTACACCGGGGAGCTGTTTTTT.

This chain links TRBV7-8 with TRBJ2-7, with D possibly called TRBD1 or TRBD2 (5 bases each). This CDR3 is built from 17 residues. Germline values: CDR1 SGHVS, CDR2 FQNEAQ. Trimming pared 4 bases from V and 2 bases from J, leaving 21 bases between. The CDR3 DNA follows: TGTGCCAGCAGCTCAGGGCCGACGGGACGTTTCGCCTACGAGCAGTACTTC. Amino acids: CASSSGPTGRFAYEQYF.

This clonotype was counted a few times. The rearrangement links TRBV7-3 to TRBJ2-3; 7 bases fit TRBD1. Unmatched junction bases numbered 11, after V lost 8 bases and J lost 6 bases. CDR1 is SGHTA, CDR2 FQGTGA, per germline. The CDR3 consists of 14 residues. The CDR3 sequence is CASSASGGTDTQYF. The CDR3 region has the DNA TGTGCCAGCTCAGCTTCAGGGGGTACGGATACGCAGTATTTT.